The clone carrying this T cell receptor beta chain came up once. Its antigen is unidentified. The sample originates from a study of PD-L1 blockade in urothelial cancer. Study observations and caveats: TCR clonality was measured in pretreatment peripheral blood. Clonality below the median predicted better survival.

Germline V CDR1 and CDR2: MDHEN, SYDVKM. This CDR3 spans 17 amino acids. After removal of 8 bases from V and 0 bases from J, the junction contained 12 bases not matched to a gene. Stated time point: peripheral blood 6 weeks after treatment start. Patients each gave 1 to 8 samples, pretreatment and on-treatment. Repertoires were generated with immunoSEQ multiplex PCR, while TCRdb's copy carries only in-frame clones and drops some. Among 40,000 to 55,000 clones listed, around nine tenths were seen once. This rearrangement joins TRBV28 to TRBJ1-3, with 8 bases identical to TRBD1. The source is a man between 60 and 75 years old with urothelial cancer. This material consisted of PBMCs, taken around atezolizumab (anti-PD-L1) treatment. The CDR3 reads CASFTGGSQPSGNTIYF. CDR3 DNA: TGTGCCAGCTTTACAGGGGGTTCGCAACCCTCTGGAAACACCATATATTTT.